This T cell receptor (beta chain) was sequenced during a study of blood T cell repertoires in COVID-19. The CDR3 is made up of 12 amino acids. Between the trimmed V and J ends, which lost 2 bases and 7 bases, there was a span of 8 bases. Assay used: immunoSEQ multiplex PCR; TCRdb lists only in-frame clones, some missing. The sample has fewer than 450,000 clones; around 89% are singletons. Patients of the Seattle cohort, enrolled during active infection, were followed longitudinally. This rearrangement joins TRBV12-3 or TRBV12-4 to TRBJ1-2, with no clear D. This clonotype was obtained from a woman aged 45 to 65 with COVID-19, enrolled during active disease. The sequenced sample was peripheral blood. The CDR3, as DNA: TGTGCCAGCAGTTTAACCCTAGTTGGCTACACCTTC. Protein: CASSLTLVGYTF.